Presented here are 13 T cell receptor beta chains from one specimen sequenced in a study of shared clonotypes between healthy human individuals. TCRdb keeps only in-frame clones here, not all; method: immunoSEQ multiplex PCR. This table has approximately 2.5 million clones, over 85% appearing once. Sequencing was done on a sample of naive CD4+ T cells from PBMCs. Regarding subset: CD45RA+ positively selected. The receptors originated from a young man in good health. Some clones in this sample may be carry-over from other donors' samples.

V gene TRBV28 combines with J gene TRBJ1-1; 11 nucleotides line up with TRBD1. V dropped 6 bases and J dropped 2; count of bases not matched to a gene: 5. Germline lookup yields CDR1 MDHEN and CDR2 SYDVKM. The CDR3 is 15 residues long. The CDR3 DNA sequence: TGTGCCAGCAGCCCCGGGACAGGGGGAAACACTGAAGCTTTCTTT. Its protein product is CASSPGTGGNTEAFF.

The chain combines TRBV6-1 with TRBJ1-4, with no clear D. V lost 1 base and J 8 bases, leaving 8 bases between the germline ends. CDR1 is MNHNS, CDR2 SASEGT, per germline. CDR3 length: 13 amino acids. The CDR3, as DNA: TGTGCCAGCAGTGAAGACCGACCCGAAAAACTGTTTTTT. It specifies CASSEDRPEKLFF.

This clone was detected only once. This sample includes further DNA sequences coding for the same CDR3. The V gene is TRBV5-1, the J gene TRBJ1-1; D not certain. With 0 bases removed from V and 1 base from J, the gap between germline ends came to 10 bases. Germline CDR1 SGHRS, CDR2 YFSETQ. This CDR3 contains 15 residues. The CDR3 region is CASSLAGRKNTEAFF. CDR3 nucleotide sequence: TGCGCCAGCAGCTTGGCCGGACGAAAGAACACTGAAGCTTTCTTT.

This rearrangement joins TRBV4-2 to TRBJ2-2, with 11 bases that match TRBD2. Trimming cost V 1 base and J 7 bases; bases outside gene matches: 8. There are 17 residues in the CDR3. CDR1 and CDR2 (germline): LGHNA, YNFKEQ. The chain's CDR3 is CASSQVLLAGAGGELFF. Written as DNA, the CDR3 is TGTGCCAGCAGCCAAGTTTTACTAGCGGGAGCCGGCGGGGAGCTGTTTTTT.

The rearrangement links TRBV21-1 to TRBJ2-1; no check of the table's D call, TRBD2, against the DNA was made. TRBV21-1 is a known pseudogene. The CDR3 is made up of 17 amino acids. The CDR3 DNA reads as TGTGCCAGCAGCAAACCCCGGCAGCGGGAGACTTACAATGAGCAGTTCTTC. Protein sequence: CASSKPRQRETYNEQFF.

V usage is TRBV18 and J usage is TRBJ2-6; D gene unclear. Trimming shortened V by 2 bases and J by 0 bases, and 8 bases separated the two germline ends. Germline V lookup: CDR1 KGHSH, CDR2 LQKENI. This CDR3 is built from 16 residues. The CDR3 loop reads CASSPSIYSGANVLTF. As DNA, the CDR3 is TGTGCCAGCTCACCATCAATTTACTCTGGGGCCAACGTCCTGACTTTC.

V usage is TRBV7-9 and J usage is TRBJ1-5, with 7 bases identical to TRBD1. Germline-derived CDR1 and CDR2 are SEHNR and FQNEAQ (reference sequence). With V trimmed by 4 bases and J by 3 bases, 3 bases remained unmatched. CDR3 size: 14 residues. CDR3 in amino acids: CASSSGQFNQPQHF. CDR3 DNA: TGTGCCAGCAGCTCGGGACAGTTCAATCAGCCCCAGCATTTT.

The CDR3 DNA follows: TGTGCCAGCACCTTGAGGTTGACCTTTCAGTACTTC. It encodes CASTLRLTFQYF. This chain links TRBV2 with TRBJ2-7; D call uncertain. V was trimmed by 7 bases and J by 10 bases, leaving 17 bases between them. Looked up from germline, CDR1 is SNHLY and CDR2 is FYNNEI. CDR3 length equals 12 residues.

This rearrangement joins TRBV4-3 to TRBJ1-6; possibly TRBD1 for D (5 bases). The ends were cut back, 0 bases at V and 7 bases at J, with 16 bases in the middle. The CDR3 length is 17 residues. Looked up from germline, CDR1 is LGHNA and CDR2 is YSLEER. The CDR3 DNA reads as TGCGCCAGCAGCCAAGATTCGGCTCGGGGCTGGAATTCACCCCTCCACTTT. It yields the protein CASSQDSARGWNSPLHF.

Comment on this clone: At one end the junction does not follow the germline gene, possibly because of a read error. Other DNA sequences in this specimen translate into the identical CDR3. The chain joins TRBV7-3 to TRBJ2-2, with TRBD2 identical over 8 bases. CDR3 length: 15 amino acids. Per germline, CDR1 SGHTA and CDR2 FQGTGA. The CDR3 region is CASSPGTSQAGELFF. The DNA of the CDR3 is TGTGCCAGCAGCCCCGGGACTAGTCAGGCCGGGGAGTTGTTTTTT.

The J gene is TRBJ2-5, the V gene TRBV4-1; D call uncertain. V was trimmed by 1 base and J by 7 bases, leaving 16 bases between them. The CDR3 is made up of 15 amino acids. Germline assignment: CDR1 MGHRA and CDR2 YSYEKL. CDR3 DNA sequence: TGCGCCAGCAGCCAAGCTGATAGACCGCCGAGGACCCAGTACTTC. Protein sequence: CASSQADRPPRTQYF.

The chain links TRBV19 to TRBJ2-3; the match to TRBD2 covers 7 bases. The CDR3 length is 16 residues. From germline, CDR1 is LNHDA and CDR2 SQIVND (reference sequence). V lost 1 base to trimming and J lost 4 bases; unmatched junction nucleotides: 8. The DNA of the CDR3 is TGTGCCAGTAGTATAGGGCCAGCGGGGCTTTCAGATACGCAGTATTTT. It codes for CASSIGPAGLSDTQYF.

The V gene is TRBV5-1, the J gene TRBJ2-1; D is uncertain. CDR3 length: 16 residues. Per germline, CDR1 SGHRS and CDR2 YFSETQ. Between the trimmed V and J ends, which lost 3 bases and 0 bases, there was a span of 13 bases. The CDR3 DNA reads TGCGCCAGCAGCTGGAAAGCTGAAAGCTCCTACAATGAGCAGTTCTTC. Its protein product is CASSWKAESSYNEQFF.